This TCR beta chain was identified in a study of T cell responses to AZD1222 COVID-19 vaccine. Across the whole study: Second-dose schedules of about 4 or about 12 weeks were combined.

General observations from the study: An increase in Spike-specific TCR breadth and depth was observed after two AZD1222 doses. The sample set comprised mostly white British donors with more females, and clonal diversity was possibly underestimated.

Of note for this clone: Its antigen is currently unknown.

TCRdb's copy holds only in-frame clones and misses some; the assay was immunoSEQ multiplex PCR. Among about 120,000 clones listed, roughly 90% were seen once. The sequence was collected from an adult in good health. The source material was peripheral blood, sampled on day 0 of AZD1222 vaccination.

CDR3 residues: CATSTVRDRGTDTQYF. CDR3 sequence (DNA): TGTGCCACCAGCACAGTCCGGGACAGGGGCACAGATACGCAGTATTTT. The chain recombines TRBV15 with TRBJ2-3; 9 bases agree with TRBD1. Germline lookup yields CDR1 LNHNV and CDR2 YYDKDF (reference sequence). There are 16 residues in the CDR3. V shed 4 bases and J 1 base; nucleotides not matched to a gene: 6.